Included here is one T cell receptor (beta chain) sequence, with context. This CDR3 has 13 residues. Germline loops: CDR1 MNHEY, CDR2 SMNVEV (reference sequence). Trimming stripped 1 base from V and 9 bases from J, with 7 bases between. Assay used: immunoSEQ multiplex PCR; TCRdb lists only in-frame clones, some missing. Here the sample spans 45,000 to 60,000 clones, 80% to 85% being singletons. This record comes from a study of OX40 agonist ivuxolimab in advanced cancers. Study background: Ivuxolimab is an agonistic anti-OX40 (CD134) antibody, and patients were treated with it. Enrollees could have had prior anti-PD-1, anti-PD-L1 or anti-CTLA-4 therapy, which over 35% had received.

The sequence derives from an adult with an advanced solid tumor such as melanoma, head and neck, liver or kidney cancer. The sample here was CD4+ or CD8+ T cells sorted from blood, taken in a trial of the OX40 agonist ivuxolimab. The V and J genes are TRBV27 and TRBJ1-6; maybe TRBD1 (5 bases). CDR3 nucleotides: TGTGCCAGCAGTTTATTGGGGCCTTCACCCCTCCACTTT. Its translation is CASSLLGPSPLHF.